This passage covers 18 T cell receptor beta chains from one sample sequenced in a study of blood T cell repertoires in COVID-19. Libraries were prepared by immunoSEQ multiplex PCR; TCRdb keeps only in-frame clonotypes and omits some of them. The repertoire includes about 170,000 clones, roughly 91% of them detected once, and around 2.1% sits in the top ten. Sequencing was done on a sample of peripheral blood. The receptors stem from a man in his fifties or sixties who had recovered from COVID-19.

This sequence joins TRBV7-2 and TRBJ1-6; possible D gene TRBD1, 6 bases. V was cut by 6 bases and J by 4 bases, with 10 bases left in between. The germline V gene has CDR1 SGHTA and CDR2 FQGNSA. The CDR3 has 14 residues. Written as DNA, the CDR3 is TGTGCCAGCAGGTTACAGGGTTATAATTCACCCCTCCACTTT. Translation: CASRLQGYNSPLHF.

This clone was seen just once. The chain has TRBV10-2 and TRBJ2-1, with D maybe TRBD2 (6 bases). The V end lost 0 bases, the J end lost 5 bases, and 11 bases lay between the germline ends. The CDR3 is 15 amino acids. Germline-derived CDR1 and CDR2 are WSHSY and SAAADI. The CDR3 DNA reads TGCGCCAGCAGTGAGTCGGGGCTAGCGAACAATGAGCAGTTCTTC. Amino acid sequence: CASSESGLANNEQFF.

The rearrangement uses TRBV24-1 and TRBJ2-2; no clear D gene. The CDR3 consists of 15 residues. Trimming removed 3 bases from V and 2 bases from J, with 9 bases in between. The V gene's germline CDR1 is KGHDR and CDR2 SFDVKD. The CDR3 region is CATSDPTANTGELFF. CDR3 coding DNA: TGTGCCACCAGTGATCCTACAGCTAACACCGGGGAGCTGTTTTTT.

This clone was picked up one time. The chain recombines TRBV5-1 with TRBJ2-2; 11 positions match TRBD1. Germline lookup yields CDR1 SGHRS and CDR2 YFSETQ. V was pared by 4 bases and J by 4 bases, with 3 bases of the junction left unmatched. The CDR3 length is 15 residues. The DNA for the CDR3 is TGCGCCAGCAGCCCCGGGACAGGGGGCACCGGGGAGCTGTTTTTT. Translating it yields CASSPGTGGTGELFF.

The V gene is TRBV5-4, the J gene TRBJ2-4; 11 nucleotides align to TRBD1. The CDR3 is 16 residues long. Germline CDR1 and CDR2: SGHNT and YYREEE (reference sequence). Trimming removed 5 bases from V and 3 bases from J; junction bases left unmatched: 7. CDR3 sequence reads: CASSYGQGAGKNIQYF. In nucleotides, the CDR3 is TGTGCCAGCAGTTACGGACAGGGGGCTGGCAAAAACATTCAGTACTTC.

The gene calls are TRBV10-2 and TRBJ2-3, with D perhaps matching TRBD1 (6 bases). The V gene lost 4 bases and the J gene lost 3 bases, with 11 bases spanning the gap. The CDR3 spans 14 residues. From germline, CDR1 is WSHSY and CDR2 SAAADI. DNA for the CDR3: TGCGCCAGCAGTGGCAGGGGATGGACAGATACGCAGTATTTT. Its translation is CASSGRGWTDTQYF.

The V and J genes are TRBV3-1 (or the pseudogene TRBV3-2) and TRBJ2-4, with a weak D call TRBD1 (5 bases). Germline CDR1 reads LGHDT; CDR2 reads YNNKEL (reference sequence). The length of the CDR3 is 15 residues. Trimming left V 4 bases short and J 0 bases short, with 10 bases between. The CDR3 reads CASSRRALAKNIQYF. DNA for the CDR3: TGTGCCAGCAGCCGCAGGGCTCTAGCCAAAAACATTCAGTACTTC.

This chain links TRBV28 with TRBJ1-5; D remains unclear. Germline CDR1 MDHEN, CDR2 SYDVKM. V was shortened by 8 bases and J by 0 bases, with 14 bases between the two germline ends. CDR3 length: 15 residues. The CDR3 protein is CASGELDLSNQPQHF. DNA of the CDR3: TGTGCCAGCGGGGAGTTAGATCTTAGCAATCAGCCCCAGCATTTT.

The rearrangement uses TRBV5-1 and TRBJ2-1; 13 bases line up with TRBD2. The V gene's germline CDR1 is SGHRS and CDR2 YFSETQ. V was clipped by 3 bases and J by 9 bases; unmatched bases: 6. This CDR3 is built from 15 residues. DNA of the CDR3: TGCGCCAGCAGCTATGGGACTAGCGGGGAATCTGAGCAGTTCTTC. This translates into CASSYGTSGESEQFF.

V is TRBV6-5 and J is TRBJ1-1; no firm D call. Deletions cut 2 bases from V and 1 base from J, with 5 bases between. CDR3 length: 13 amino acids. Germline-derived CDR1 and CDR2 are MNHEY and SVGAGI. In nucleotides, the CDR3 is TGTGCCAGCAGTTACGTAGAGAACACTGAAGCTTTCTTT. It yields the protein CASSYVENTEAFF.

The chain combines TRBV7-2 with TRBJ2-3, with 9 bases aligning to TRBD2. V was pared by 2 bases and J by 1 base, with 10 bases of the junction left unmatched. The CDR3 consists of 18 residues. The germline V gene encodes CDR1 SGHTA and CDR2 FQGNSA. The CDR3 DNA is TGTGCCAGCAGCTTAAGTTCCCCCGGCGGGGGGGGCACAGATACGCAGTATTTT. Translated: CASSLSSPGGGGTDTQYF.

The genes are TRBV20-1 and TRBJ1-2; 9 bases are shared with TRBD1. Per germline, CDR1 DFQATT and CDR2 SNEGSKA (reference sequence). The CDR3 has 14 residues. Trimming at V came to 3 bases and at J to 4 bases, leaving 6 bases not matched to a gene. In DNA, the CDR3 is TGCAGTGCTAGTCGGGGACAGGGTACCTATGGCTACACCTTC. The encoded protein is CSASRGQGTYGYTF.

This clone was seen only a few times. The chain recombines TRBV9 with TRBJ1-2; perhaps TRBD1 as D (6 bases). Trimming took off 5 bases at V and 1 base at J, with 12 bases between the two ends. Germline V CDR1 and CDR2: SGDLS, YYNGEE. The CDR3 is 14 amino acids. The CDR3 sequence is CASSVDSLNYGYTF. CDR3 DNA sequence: TGTGCCAGCAGTGTGGACAGTCTTAACTATGGCTACACCTTC.

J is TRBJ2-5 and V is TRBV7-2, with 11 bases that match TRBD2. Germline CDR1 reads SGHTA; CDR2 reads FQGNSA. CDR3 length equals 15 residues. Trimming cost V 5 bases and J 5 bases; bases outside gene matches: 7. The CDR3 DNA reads TGTGCCAGCAGCCCGACTAGCGGGGCGGGGGAGACCCAGTACTTC. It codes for CASSPTSGAGETQYF.

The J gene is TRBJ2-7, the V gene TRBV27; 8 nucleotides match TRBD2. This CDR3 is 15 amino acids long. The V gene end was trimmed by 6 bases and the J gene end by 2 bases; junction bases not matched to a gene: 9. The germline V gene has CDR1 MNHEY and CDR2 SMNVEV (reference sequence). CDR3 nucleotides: TGTGCCAGCAGCCCCCCGGGGGGGCCTACCTACGAGCAGTACTTC. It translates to CASSPPGGPTYEQYF.

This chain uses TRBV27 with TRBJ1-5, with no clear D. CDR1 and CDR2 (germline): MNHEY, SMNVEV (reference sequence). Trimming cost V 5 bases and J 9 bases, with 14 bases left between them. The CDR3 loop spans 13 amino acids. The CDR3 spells CASSIQIQGPQHF. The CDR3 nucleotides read TGTGCCAGCAGTATACAGATACAAGGGCCCCAGCATTTT.

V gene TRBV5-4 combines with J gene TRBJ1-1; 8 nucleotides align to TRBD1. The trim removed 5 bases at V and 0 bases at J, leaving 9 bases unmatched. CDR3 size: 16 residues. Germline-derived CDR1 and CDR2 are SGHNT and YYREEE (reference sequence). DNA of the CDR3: TGTGCCAGCAGATCCCGGACAGGGCTTATGAACACTGAAGCTTTCTTT. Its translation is CASRSRTGLMNTEAFF. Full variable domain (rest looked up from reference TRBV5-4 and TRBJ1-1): ETGVTQSPTHLIKTRGQQVTLRCSSQSGHNTVSWYQQALGQGPQFIFQYYREEENGRGNFPPRFSGLQFPNYSSELNVNALELDDSALYLCASRSRTGLMNTEAFFGQGTRLTVV.

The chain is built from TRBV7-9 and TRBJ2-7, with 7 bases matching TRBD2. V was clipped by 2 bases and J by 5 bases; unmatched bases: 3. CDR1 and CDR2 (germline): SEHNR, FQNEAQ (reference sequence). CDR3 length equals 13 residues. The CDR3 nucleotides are TGTGCCAGCAGCTTAAACGGGAGGAACGAGCAGTACTTC. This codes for CASSLNGRNEQYF.